Included here is one T cell receptor (beta chain) sequence, with context. The antigen is undetermined. In nominal health when sampled, donors likely had unrecorded immune exposures nonetheless. This CDR3 contains 12 residues. The V end lost 5 bases, the J end lost 7 bases, and 12 bases lay between the germline ends. The germline CDR1 and CDR2 sequences are SGHRS and YFSETQ. The PCR was carried out with 60 Vbeta primers and 13 Jbeta primers. In the authors' methods: The count from a later analysis was tens of millions of unique TCR beta chains, roughly 11 million of them shared. Sequenced by immunoSEQ multiplex PCR; TCRdb stores in-frame clones only, minus some. That table furnishes V, J and clone size, whereas the DNA furnished D and trimming. This table holds fewer than 200,000 clones, roughly 68% found once. The sample comes from a study of cytomegalovirus exposure and HLA in healthy donors. Points from the study as a whole: Usually a TCR sequence was rare, but some public TCRs were found in many donors.

The sample consisted of PBMCs. The receptor was derived from a woman in her twenties or thirties in good health and CMV-seronegative. The chain links TRBV5-1 to TRBJ1-1; no reliable D call. CDR3 sequence reads: CASSLTGVEAFF. CDR3 in DNA: TGCGCCAGCAGTCTGACCGGGGTTGAAGCTTTCTTT.